The rows below give T cell receptor beta chains drawn from one sample of a study of CD8+CD57+ T cells in acquired aplastic anemia. From the reads, TCRdb called clonotypes with MiXCR, one entry per CDR3 protein. This sample has approximately 180,000 distinct CDR3 sequences, with 47% found just once. The sequencing input was sorted CD4+, CD8+, or CD8+CD57+ T cells (not recorded which) from PBMCs. These receptor sequences come from a human donor with aplastic anemia. Both conserved end residues are part of each CDR3. D genes are given only for firm matches. Not all rows give a size; the values are once, few, many and, for expanded clones, a class.

V gene	J gene	D gene	clone size	CDR3 DNA	CDR3 protein
TRBV2	TRBJ2-7	NA	NA	TGTGCCAGCACCCAACTTCGGGCAGGAAGCGAGCAGTACTTC	CASTQLRAGSEQYF
TRBV6-6	TRBJ1-1	NA	many	TGTGCCAGCAGTTACTCCCGTGAGAACACTGAAGCTTTCTTT	CASSYSRENTEAFF
TRBV12-3/TRBV12-4	TRBJ2-7	NA	NA	TGTGCCAGCAGTTTAACAGGCCGAGGCGAGCAGTACTTC	CASSLTGRGEQYF
TRBV25-1	TRBJ2-4	NA	NA	TGTGCCAGCAGCCAAGGACAGTTTGGTGAAAACATTCAGTACTTC	CASSQGQFGENIQYF
TRBV2	TRBJ1-5	NA	NA	TGTGCCAGCAGTGACGGGCCTTATCAGCCCCAGCATTTT	CASSDGPYQPQHF
TRBV7-7	TRBJ2-5	NA	many	TGTGCCAGCAGCTTCGGTGTGAGGGAGACCCAGTACTTC	CASSFGVRETQYF
TRBV2	TRBJ2-3	TRBD2	many	TGTGCCAGCAGTGGGGGCGGGGGGGGCACAGATACGCAGTATTTT	CASSGGGGGTDTQYF
TRBV7-2	TRBJ1-4	NA	NA	TGTGCCAGCAGCTTAACGGGGGGGGGTAATGAAAAACTGTTTTTT	CASSLTGGGNEKLFF
TRBV10-3	TRBJ1-5	NA	NA	TGTGCCATCAGCCTCCAGGGAGGCAATCAGCCCCAGCATTTT	CAISLQGGNQPQHF
TRBV7-8	TRBJ1-2	NA	many	TGTGCCAGCAGGAAACAGGAGGTTGAGGGCTACACCTTC	CASRKQEVEGYTF
TRBV12-3/TRBV12-4	TRBJ1-1	TRBD1	NA	TGTGCCAGCAGTTCCCCCCGGACAGGGGTTACTGAAGCTTTCTTT	CASSSPRTGVTEAFF
TRBV24-1	TRBJ2-2	NA	NA	TGTGCCACCAGTGATTTTGGAAACACCGGGGAGCTGTTTTTT	CATSDFGNTGELFF
TRBV15	TRBJ1-2	NA	NA	TGTGCCACCAGCAGAGATTTGTCAGGGGACAACTATGGTTACACCTTC	CATSRDLSGDNYGYTF
TRBV20-1	TRBJ2-7	TRBD2	many	TGCAGTGCTGGGGGGGGGTACGAGCAGTACTTC	CSAGGGYEQYF
TRBV6-1	TRBJ1-2	TRBD1	few	TGTGCCAGCAGTTTCCCGACAGGGGGGGGCTACACCTTC	CASSFPTGGGYTF
TRBV20-1	TRBJ2-1	TRBD1	NA	TGCAGTGCTAGCGGGACAGGGGATTACAATGAGCAGTTCTTC	CSASGTGDYNEQFF
TRBV13	TRBJ2-2	NA	many	TGTGCCAGCAGCTCCTGGGGGAACACCGGGGAGCTGTTTTTT	CASSSWGNTGELFF
TRBV10-3	TRBJ2-5	TRBD1	NA	TGTGCCAGCAGACAGGAGACAGGGGGCGAGGAGACCCAGTACTTC	CASRQETGGEETQYF
TRBV24-1	TRBJ2-3	NA	once	TGTGCCACCAGTGATTGGACAGACAGCACAGATACGCAGTATTTT	CATSDWTDSTDTQYF
TRBV24-1	TRBJ2-5	TRBD2	NA	TGTGCCGCCAAAGGAGCGGGAGGAGAGGCCCAGTACTTC	CAAKGAGGEAQYF
TRBV29-1	TRBJ2-7	NA	NA	TGCAGCGTTGTTTCGGGGGTCAACGAGCAGTACTTC	CSVVSGVNEQYF
TRBV12-3/TRBV12-4	TRBJ1-5	NA	NA	TGTGCCAGCAGTCTGAAGTATGAGGGCCAGCCCCAGCATTTT	CASSLKYEGQPQHF
TRBV7-3	TRBJ1-1	NA	many	TGTGCCAGCAGCTCGACCTTGGACGCCACGAACACTGAAGCTTTCTTT	CASSSTLDATNTEAFF
TRBV25-1	TRBJ1-1	NA	NA	TGTGCCAGCAGCACAGGGATTGAAGCTTTCTTT	CASSTGIEAFF
TRBV7-9	TRBJ2-7	NA	NA	TGTGCCAGCAGTTTCATTGCTTACGAGCAGTACTTC	CASSFIAYEQYF
TRBV25-1	TRBJ1-1	NA	NA	TGTGCCAGCAGTAACATGGGGCGGGACACTGAAGCTTTCTTT	CASSNMGRDTEAFF
TRBV15	TRBJ1-5	NA	NA	TGTGCCACCAGCAGAGTGGACAGCAATCAGCCCCAGCATTTT	CATSRVDSNQPQHF
TRBV24-1	TRBJ1-5	NA	few	TGTGCCACCAGTGACTCCCGACAGCAGAATCAGCCCCAGCATTTT	CATSDSRQQNQPQHF
TRBV2	TRBJ2-2	NA	many	TGTGCCAGCAGTGAAGAGGAGACCGGGGAGCTGTTTTTT	CASSEEETGELFF